This T cell receptor beta chain derives from a study of blood T cell repertoires in COVID-19. Sequencing used immunoSEQ multiplex PCR; TCRdb keeps in-frame clones, though not all of them. This repertoire shows roughly 300,000 clones, about nine tenths found once; its top ten account for around 1.1%. Unmatched junction bases numbered 7, after V lost 3 bases and J lost 5 bases. Germline V gene sequence: CDR1 SGHTA, CDR2 FQGNSA. The CDR3 has 16 amino acids. This sequence joins TRBV7-2 and TRBJ2-1; 10 bases are a match to TRBD1. The TCR was taken from a woman in her 30s who had recovered from COVID-19. What was sequenced was PBMCs or T cells enriched from blood (not recorded which). The CDR3 DNA is TGTGCCAGCAGCTTTAGTGGGACAGGGGTCAACAATGAGCAGTTCTTC. Protein sequence: CASSFSGTGVNNEQFF.